This TCR beta chain was sequenced during a study of shared T cell receptors in the human thymus (dated by TCRdb to the early 2020s). About the full investigation: The study investigated the way shared, self-reactive T-cell receptor alpha chains are produced in the human thymus.

To note about this clone: Its specific antigen is unknown. No clone much larger than this one lies a single base away; base qualities are absent.

Library preparation used the immunoSEQ multiplex PCR assay. In its TCRdb copy, this immuneACCESS table keeps in-frame sequences only and misses some clones. Where compared with another copy, unresolved V genes explain less than half of these, and the others have no known cause. The sample table holds 720,000 or so clones, of which over 75% were seen once. Under 0.012% of the sample is held by the ten biggest clonotypes. The germline V gene specifies MDHEN as CDR1 and SYDVKM as CDR2. The junction carries 21 bases between V and J, which are trimmed by 0 bases and 4 bases respectively. The CDR3 measures 18 amino acids from cysteine to phenylalanine. Just the 54-base CDR3 DNA is kept, in frame starting at base 1. This sample was shared with a second study, whose subject was human thymus T cells. Taken from the second paper: In Finland, the donors were immunologically healthy infants who were having open corrective cardiac surgery for congenital heart defects. Thymus tissue was collected as surgical resects that were removed during corrective cardiac surgery. V and J gene segment usage appeared biased in both thymic and peripheral blood repertoires. Highly overlapping thymic TCR repertoires among unrelated individuals were reported in the related research. The study used under 10 infant thymus samples plus four related peripheral blood samples to characterize TCR alpha and beta repertoires. Donor ages ranging from roughly 7 to 250 days were recorded, and several male and two female infants were included in the cohort. Thymocytes were mechanically released from the tissue and were stored as pellets of roughly 9-33 million cells at -70 degrees C. Genomic DNA was extracted from frozen cell pellets with a QIAsymphony instrument. The immunoSEQ multiplex PCR assay was used to amplify the TCRB and TCRAD loci from a standardized amount of quality-controlled genomic DNA. Amplicons spanned the V(D)J region at a length sufficient to cover the CDR3 and identify V and J genes. The amplicons were sequenced on an Illumina platform via the commercial immunoSEQ service. Primer bias and sequencing errors were corrected as previously described, and TCRAD and TCRB were defined on the basis of the IMGT database. Repertoires were analysed with immunoSEQ Analyzer 3.0 and VDJTools, covering basic statistics, V/J segment usage, diversity estimates, rarefaction and pairwise overlap. Chao1, ChaoE, Efron-Thisted, Shannon and inverse Simpson indices were used to estimate diversity, which was also estimated on datasets down-sampled to the smallest sample. Repertoire overlap was determined by strict matching of CDR3 nucleotide sequence, V gene and J gene, and Jaccard-based multidimensional scaling clustering was applied. On average, thymus samples gave 750,000 to 1,000,000 unique TCRB clonotypes, whereas blood samples gave roughly 84,000.

The rearranged segments are TRBV28 and TRBJ1-2; a weak D assignment points to TRBD1 (5 bases agree). The receptor's source is a girl in the first two years of life with a congenital heart defect. Donor details come from another sample of the same person, matched by shared clones. Specimen: thymocytes. The nucleotide sequence reads TGTGCCAGCAGTTTATGTTTTTCGGGCAGCCCAGGGCTCTATGGCTACACCTTC. This yields the protein CASSLCFSGSPGLYGYTF.